This section outlines one TCR beta chain sequence together with its context. Antigen specificity is unknown. The authors amplified TCR beta CDR3 regions from RNA transcripts. An opening RT-PCR round employed HTBI primers and preceded a second-round multiplex PCR. TCRdb reprocessed the multiplex PCR reads via MiXCR and lists one record per CDR3 protein. The repertoire holds some 370,000 distinct CDR3 sequences, with about 17% as singletons. The sample belongs to a study of Graves' ophthalmopathy and Graves' hyperthyroidism. Whole-study findings and limits: Detected in blood as well were most expanded thyroid clonotypes with frequency above 0.001. Predictions made by the model for ophthalmopathy progression reached more than 55% sensitivity and around 73% specificity.

Exclusion covered patients with other autoimmune diseases or uncontrolled infections (as well as pregnancy or lactation). The PBMCs used were ones drawn from 9.5 to 10 ml of fresh peripheral blood. The trim removed 3 bases at V and 5 bases at J, leaving 7 bases unmatched. Germline-derived CDR1 and CDR2 are MDHEN and SYDVKM. This CDR3 is built from 14 residues. This sequence originates from an adult woman with stable Graves' hyperthyroidism. The chain joins TRBV28 to TRBJ2-7; 7 nucleotides match TRBD1. The source material was peripheral blood. DNA for the CDR3: TGTGCCAGCAGTTTTCCCCGGGACAGCGACGAGCAGTACTTC. Its translation is CASSFPRDSDEQYF.